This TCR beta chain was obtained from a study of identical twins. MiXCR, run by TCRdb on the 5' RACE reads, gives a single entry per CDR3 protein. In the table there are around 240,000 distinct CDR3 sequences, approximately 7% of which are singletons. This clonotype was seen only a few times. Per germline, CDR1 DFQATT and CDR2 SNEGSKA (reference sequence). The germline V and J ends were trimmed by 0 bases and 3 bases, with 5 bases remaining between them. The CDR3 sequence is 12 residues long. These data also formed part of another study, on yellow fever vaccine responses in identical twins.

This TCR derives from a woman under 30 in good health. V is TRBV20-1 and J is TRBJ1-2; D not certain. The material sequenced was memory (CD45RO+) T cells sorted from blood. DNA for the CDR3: TGCAGTGCTAGAGATGAGCACTATGGCTACACCTTC. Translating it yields CSARDEHYGYTF.